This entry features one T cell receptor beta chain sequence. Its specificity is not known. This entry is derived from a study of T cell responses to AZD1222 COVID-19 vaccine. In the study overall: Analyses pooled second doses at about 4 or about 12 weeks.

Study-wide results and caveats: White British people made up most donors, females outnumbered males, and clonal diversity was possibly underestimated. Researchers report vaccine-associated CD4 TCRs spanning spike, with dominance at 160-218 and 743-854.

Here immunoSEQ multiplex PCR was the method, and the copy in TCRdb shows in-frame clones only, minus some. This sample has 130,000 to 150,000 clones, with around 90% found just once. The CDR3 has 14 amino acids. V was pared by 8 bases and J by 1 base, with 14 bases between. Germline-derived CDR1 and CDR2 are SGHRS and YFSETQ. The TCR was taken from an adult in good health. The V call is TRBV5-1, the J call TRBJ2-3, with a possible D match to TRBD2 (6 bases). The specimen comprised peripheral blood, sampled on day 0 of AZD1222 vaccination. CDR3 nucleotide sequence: TGCGCCAGTCGTTCGGGCGGGGGCACAGATACGCAGTATTTT. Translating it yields CASRSGGGTDTQYF.